A selection of T cell receptor beta chains follows, all from one sample in a study of regulatory T cells in long-lasting Graves disease. Using its own MiXCR run on the multiplex PCR reads, TCRdb lists one record per CDR3 protein. The sample contains just over 600,000 distinct CDR3 sequences, roughly 15% of which appear only once. The same data also went into a second study, on T cells in Graves' hyperthyroidism and ophthalmopathy.

Material: peripheral blood mononuclear cells (PBMCs), obtained at new diagnosis, from a patient treated with antithyroid drugs. The origin of the receptors is a woman in her twenties or thirties with Graves disease. Each CDR3 is given with its conserved first and last residue. The D gene is left open where the match is weak. Clone size appears in some rows only: once, few, many, or a class for an expanded clone.

TRBV20-1,13,-,many,TRBJ1-1,CSAKWGGRTEAFF,TGCAGTGCTAAATGGGGGGGGCGAACTGAAGCTTTCTTT
TRBV18,15,-,few,TRBJ1-1,CASSAFGGAGTEAFF,TGTGCCAGCTCTGCCTTTGGGGGGGCGGGGACTGAAGCTTTCTTT
TRBV6-4,15,TRBD2,-,TRBJ2-7,CASSALAGITYEQYF,TGTGCCAGCAGTGCCCTAGCGGGAATAACTTACGAGCAGTACTTC
TRBV20-1,15,TRBD2,many,TRBJ2-1,CSARAGLATYNEQFF,TGCAGTGCTAGAGCCGGACTAGCCACATACAATGAGCAGTTCTTC
TRBV19,14,-,-,TRBJ1-5,CASSINRGNQPQHF,TGTGCCAGTAGTATTAATAGAGGCAATCAGCCCCAGCATTTT
TRBV5-1,16,-,-,TRBJ1-3,CASSLTGSVAGNTIYF,TGCGCCAGCAGCTTAACAGGGTCTGTCGCTGGAAACACCATATATTTT
TRBV14,14,TRBD2,few,TRBJ2-7,CASSRDGGLAGLSF,TGTGCCAGCAGTCGGGACGGAGGACTAGCGGGCCTTTCCTTC
TRBV18,14,TRBD2,few,TRBJ2-7,CASSRTSGAGEQYF,TGTGCCAGCTCACGAACTAGCGGGGCCGGGGAGCAGTACTTC
TRBV19,14,-,many,TRBJ1-1,CASRSRAGSTEAFF,TGTGCCAGTAGATCTAGGGCAGGGAGTACTGAAGCTTTCTTT
TRBV19,13,-,-,TRBJ2-2,CASNLWDTGELFF,TGTGCCAGTAATCTGTGGGACACCGGGGAGCTGTTTTTT
TRBV30,12,-,-,TRBJ2-7,CAWSVLTEEQYF,TGTGCCTGGAGTGTACTGACGGAGGAGCAGTACTTC
TRBV18,13,-,few,TRBJ2-7,CASSPGPAYEQYF,TGTGCCAGCTCACCCGGGCCCGCATACGAGCAGTACTTC
TRBV10-3,15,TRBD1,many,TRBJ1-1,CAISEYWLGQGEAFF,TGTGCCATCAGTGAGTATTGGTTGGGACAGGGAGAAGCTTTCTTT
TRBV7-9,14,-,few,TRBJ2-1,CASSFSRLVLEQFF,TGTGCCAGCAGCTTCTCCAGACTAGTTCTTGAGCAGTTCTTC
TRBV11-2,16,TRBD1,many,TRBJ2-1,CASSPILGQSDNEQFF,TGTGCCAGCAGCCCCATTCTGGGACAGTCTGACAATGAGCAGTTCTTC
TRBV28,13,-,few,TRBJ1-3,CASRLQGGNTIYF,TGTGCCAGCAGGTTACAGGGTGGAAACACCATATATTTT
TRBV30,16,TRBD1,-,TRBJ2-1,CAWNPGQGRGPNEQFF,TGTGCCTGGAACCCGGGACAGGGAAGGGGACCAAATGAGCAGTTCTTC
TRBV5-1,14,TRBD1,-,TRBJ1-1,CASSNSGGLVEAFF,TGCGCCAGCAGCAACTCAGGGGGCCTTGTTGAAGCTTTCTTT
TRBV5-1,15,-,-,TRBJ1-1,CASSGSGQKNTEAFF,TGCGCCAGCAGCGGGTCGGGACAAAAGAACACTGAAGCTTTCTTT
TRBV14,15,-,once,TRBJ1-3,CASSRVISSGNTIYF,TGTGCCAGCAGCCGTGTTATTTCCTCTGGAAACACCATATATTTT
TRBV10-3,12,-,few,TRBJ2-3,CAIAGLADTQYF,TGTGCCATCGCGGGGCTAGCAGATACGCAGTATTTT
TRBV2,16,-,many,TRBJ1-1,CASPTGQGRTNTEAFF,TGTGCCAGCCCAACCGGCCAAGGACGGACGAACACTGAAGCTTTCTTT
TRBV28,15,TRBD1,few,TRBJ1-5,CASRRDRVVGQPQHF,TGTGCCAGCAGACGCGACAGGGTTGTAGGTCAGCCCCAGCATTTT
TRBV3-1,15,-,-,TRBJ2-1,CASSRGGDNYNEQFF,TGTGCCAGCAGTCGCGGCGGAGACAACTACAATGAGCAGTTCTTC
TRBV5-1,12,-,many,TRBJ1-4,CASSQTNEKLFF,TGCGCCAGCAGCCAAACGAATGAAAAACTGTTTTTT
TRBV9,13,-,-,TRBJ1-1,CASSVARTSEAFF,TGTGCCAGCAGCGTAGCTAGGACATCTGAAGCTTTCTTT
TRBV5-5,16,TRBD2,-,TRBJ2-2,CASRGLAGEFTGELFF,TGTGCCAGCAGGGGACTAGCGGGAGAATTCACCGGGGAGCTGTTTTTT
TRBV5-1,15,-,many,TRBJ2-5,CASSPFDRKGETQYF,TGCGCCAGCAGCCCCTTTGACAGGAAAGGGGAGACCCAGTACTTC
TRBV12-5,16,-,many,TRBJ1-1,CASGLGQGGKVTEAFF,TGTGCTAGTGGTTTAGGGCAGGGAGGCAAGGTCACTGAAGCTTTCTTT
TRBV18,14,-,-,TRBJ2-3,CASSPPSDLALGYF,TGTGCCAGCTCACCGCCTTCGGATCTAGCTCTAGGATATTTT
TRBV10-3,15,TRBD2,many,TRBJ2-1,CAISESSGSGNEQFF,TGTGCCATCAGTGAGTCTAGCGGGAGTGGGAATGAGCAGTTCTTC
TRBV14,16,-,few,TRBJ2-1,CASSQVWGDSYNEQFF,TGTGCCAGCAGCCAAGTGTGGGGTGACTCCTACAATGAGCAGTTCTTC
TRBV3-1,13,-,many,TRBJ1-1,CASSHLMDTEAFF,TGTGCCAGCAGCCATCTGATGGACACTGAAGCTTTCTTT
TRBV20-1,16,TRBD1,-,TRBJ2-3,CSALPRTGISTDTQYF,TGCAGTGCTTTACCTAGGACAGGGATTAGCACAGATACGCAGTATTTT
TRBV12-3/TRBV12-4,18,TRBD1,many,TRBJ2-7,CASSSRLPGTGATYEQYF,TGTGCCAGCAGTTCACGACTACCCGGGACAGGGGCGACCTACGAGCAGTACTTC
TRBV6-4,13,-,-,TRBJ2-1,CASSDSDTDKQFF,TGTGCCAGCAGTGACTCGGACACGGATAAGCAGTTCTTC
TRBV29-1,13,-,-,TRBJ2-7,CSVEEGQGIGQYF,TGCAGCGTTGAAGAGGGGCAAGGAATTGGGCAGTACTTC
TRBV7-2,13,-,many,TRBJ1-1,CASSPSPVSEAFF,TGTGCCAGCAGCCCCTCCCCGGTTTCGGAAGCTTTCTTT
TRBV24-1,14,-,-,TRBJ2-7,CATSSSRFSYEQYF,TGTGCCACCAGTTCTAGCCGGTTTTCCTACGAGCAGTACTTC
TRBV11-2,15,TRBD1,few,TRBJ2-3,CASSRQGQFTDTQYF,TGTGCCAGCAGCCGACAGGGGCAATTCACAGATACGCAGTATTTT